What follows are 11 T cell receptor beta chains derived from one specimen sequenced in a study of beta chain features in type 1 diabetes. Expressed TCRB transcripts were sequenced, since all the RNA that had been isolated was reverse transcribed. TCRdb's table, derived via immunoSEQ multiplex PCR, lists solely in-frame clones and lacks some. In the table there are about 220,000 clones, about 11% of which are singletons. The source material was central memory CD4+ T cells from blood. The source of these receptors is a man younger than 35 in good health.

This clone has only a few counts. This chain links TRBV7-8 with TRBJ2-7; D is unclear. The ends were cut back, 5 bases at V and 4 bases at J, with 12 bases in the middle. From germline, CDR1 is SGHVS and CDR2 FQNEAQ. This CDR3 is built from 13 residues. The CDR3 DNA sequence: TGTGCCAGCAGCCCGATCACCGGATACGAGCAGTACTTC. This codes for CASSPITGYEQYF.

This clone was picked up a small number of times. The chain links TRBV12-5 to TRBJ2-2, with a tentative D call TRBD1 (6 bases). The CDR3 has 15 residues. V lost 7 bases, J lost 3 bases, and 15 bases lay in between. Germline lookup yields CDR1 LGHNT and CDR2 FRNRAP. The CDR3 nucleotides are TGTGCTAGTGCCAAGGGGCAGGGGTACACCGGGGAGCTGTTTTTT. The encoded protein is CASAKGQGYTGELFF. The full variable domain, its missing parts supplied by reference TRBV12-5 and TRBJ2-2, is DARVTQTPRHKVTEMGQEVTMRCQPILGHNTVFWYRQTMMQGLELLAYFRNRAPLDDSGMPKDRFSAEMPDATLATLKIQPSEPRDSAVYFCASAKGQGYTGELFFGEGSRLTVL.

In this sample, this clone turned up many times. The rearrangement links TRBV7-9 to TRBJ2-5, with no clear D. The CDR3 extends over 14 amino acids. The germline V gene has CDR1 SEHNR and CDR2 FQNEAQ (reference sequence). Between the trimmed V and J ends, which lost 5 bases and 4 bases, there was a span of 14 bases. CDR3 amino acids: CASSLFASLETQYF. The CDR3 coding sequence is TGTGCCAGCAGCCTGTTTGCGTCTTTAGAGACCCAGTACTTC.

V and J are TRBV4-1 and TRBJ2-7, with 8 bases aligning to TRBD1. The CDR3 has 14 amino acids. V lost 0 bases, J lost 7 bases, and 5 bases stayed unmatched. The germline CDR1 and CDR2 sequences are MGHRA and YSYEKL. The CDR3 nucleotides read TGCGCCAGCAGCCAAGAGGACAGGGTGGGAGAGCAGTACTTC. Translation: CASSQEDRVGEQYF.

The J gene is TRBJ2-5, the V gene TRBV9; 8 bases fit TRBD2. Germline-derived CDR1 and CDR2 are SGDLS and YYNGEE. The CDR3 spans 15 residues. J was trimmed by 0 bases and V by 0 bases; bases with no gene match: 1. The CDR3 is CASSVAGGHQETQYF. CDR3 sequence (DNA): TGTGCCAGCAGCGTAGCGGGAGGGCACCAAGAGACCCAGTACTTC.

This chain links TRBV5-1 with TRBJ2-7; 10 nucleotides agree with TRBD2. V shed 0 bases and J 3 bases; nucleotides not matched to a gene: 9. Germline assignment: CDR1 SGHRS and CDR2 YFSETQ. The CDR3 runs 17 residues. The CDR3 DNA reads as TGCGCCAGCAGCTTGGAGGCTAGCGGGAGTAGACTCTACGAGCAGTACTTC. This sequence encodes CASSLEASGSRLYEQYF.

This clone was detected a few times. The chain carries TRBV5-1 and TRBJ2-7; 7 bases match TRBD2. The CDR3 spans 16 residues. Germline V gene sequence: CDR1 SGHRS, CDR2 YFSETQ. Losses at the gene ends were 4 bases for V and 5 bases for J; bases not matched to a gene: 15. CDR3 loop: CASSRPGLGVRDEQYF. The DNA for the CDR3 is TGCGCCAGCAGCCGTCCCGGACTAGGAGTTCGGGACGAGCAGTACTTC.

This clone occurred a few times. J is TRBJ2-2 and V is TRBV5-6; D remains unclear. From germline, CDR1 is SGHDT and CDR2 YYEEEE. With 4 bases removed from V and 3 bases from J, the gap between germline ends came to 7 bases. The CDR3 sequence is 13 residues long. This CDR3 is CASSHGYTGELFF. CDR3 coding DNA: TGTGCCAGCAGCCATGGGTACACCGGGGAGCTGTTTTTT.

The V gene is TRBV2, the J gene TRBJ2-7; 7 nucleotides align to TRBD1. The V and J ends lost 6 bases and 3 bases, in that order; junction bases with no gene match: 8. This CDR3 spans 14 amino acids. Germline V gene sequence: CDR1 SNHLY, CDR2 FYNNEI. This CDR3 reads CASSQGQNYYEQYF. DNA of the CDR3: TGTGCCAGCAGCCAGGGACAGAATTACTACGAGCAGTACTTC.

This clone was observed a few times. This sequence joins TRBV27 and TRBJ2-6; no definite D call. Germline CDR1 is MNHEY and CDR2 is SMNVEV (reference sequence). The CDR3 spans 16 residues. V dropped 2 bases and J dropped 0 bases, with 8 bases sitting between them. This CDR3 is CASSLTARSGANVLTF. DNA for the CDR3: TGTGCCAGCAGTTTAACAGCGCGCTCTGGGGCCAACGTCCTGACTTTC.

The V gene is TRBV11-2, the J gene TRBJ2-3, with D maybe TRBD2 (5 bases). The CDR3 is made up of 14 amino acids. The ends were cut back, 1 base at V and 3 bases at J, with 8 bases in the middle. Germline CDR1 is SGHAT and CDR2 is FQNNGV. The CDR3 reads CASSLVRGTDTQYF. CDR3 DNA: TGTGCCAGCAGCTTAGTCCGGGGAACAGATACGCAGTATTTT.